A selection of T cell receptor beta chains follows, all from one sample in a study of CXCR3-negative and CXCR3-positive naive CD8 T cells. TCRdb re-called the 5' RACE reads, yielding one record per CDR3 amino acid sequence without DNA. This table lists tens of thousands of distinct CDR3 sequences. The source material was naive CXCR3+ CD8+ T cells from blood. Receptor source: a human donor in good health. Some clones in this sample may be carry-over from other donors' samples. Each CDR3 is given with its conserved first and last residue. Each record gives: V gene, CDR3 length, J gene, CDR3 protein.

V gene: TRBV7-9
CDR3 length: 15
J gene: TRBJ2-7
CDR3 protein: CASSFRQGLSYEQYF

V gene: TRBV28
CDR3 length: 15
J gene: TRBJ1-1
CDR3 protein: CASEGDRRMNTEAFF

V gene: TRBV7-9
CDR3 length: 14
J gene: TRBJ1-2
CDR3 protein: CASSADSRSDGYTF

V gene: TRBV5-6
CDR3 length: 16
J gene: TRBJ2-2
CDR3 protein: CASSDTGTGNTGELFF

V gene: TRBV12-3/TRBV12-4
CDR3 length: 15
J gene: TRBJ2-1
CDR3 protein: CASSLGGGGAAEQFF

V gene: TRBV5-1
CDR3 length: 14
J gene: TRBJ2-1
CDR3 protein: CASSLLSSYNEQFF

V gene: TRBV12-3/TRBV12-4
CDR3 length: 16
J gene: TRBJ1-2
CDR3 protein: CASSLNGLTDYYGYTF

V gene: TRBV12-3/TRBV12-4
CDR3 length: 16
J gene: TRBJ2-2
CDR3 protein: CASSMTRPQGTGELFF

V gene: TRBV7-6
CDR3 length: 14
J gene: TRBJ2-7
CDR3 protein: CASSPTGTPYEQYF

V gene: TRBV7-3
CDR3 length: 17
J gene: TRBJ2-2
CDR3 protein: CASSSTPVGRNTGELFF

V gene: TRBV3-1
CDR3 length: 18
J gene: TRBJ1-1
CDR3 protein: CASSQVAGGSTFHTEAFF

V gene: TRBV6-1
CDR3 length: 12
J gene: TRBJ2-7
CDR3 protein: CATGTVGDEQYF

V gene: TRBV6-1
CDR3 length: 12
J gene: TRBJ2-1
CDR3 protein: CASHLGWYEQFF

V gene: TRBV5-1
CDR3 length: 12
J gene: TRBJ2-7
CDR3 protein: CASSNGGDEQYF

V gene: TRBV7-2
CDR3 length: 14
J gene: TRBJ1-5
CDR3 protein: CASSRDISNQPQHF

V gene: TRBV7-9
CDR3 length: 15
J gene: TRBJ2-5
CDR3 protein: CASSLVLGQQETQYF

V gene: TRBV7-9
CDR3 length: 17
J gene: TRBJ2-1
CDR3 protein: CASRPTGTGGSYNEQFF

V gene: TRBV11-2
CDR3 length: 16
J gene: TRBJ1-5
CDR3 protein: CASSLAYDRGNQPQHF

V gene: TRBV14
CDR3 length: 14
J gene: TRBJ2-7
CDR3 protein: CASSRRGTAYEQYF

V gene: TRBV7-3
CDR3 length: 15
J gene: TRBJ1-2
CDR3 protein: CASSLIGQGGGGYTF

V gene: TRBV7-3
CDR3 length: 15
J gene: TRBJ2-1
CDR3 protein: CASSLGFSSYNEQFF

V gene: TRBV19
CDR3 length: 11
J gene: TRBJ2-1
CDR3 protein: CASSIQDEQFF

V gene: TRBV5-4
CDR3 length: 15
J gene: TRBJ2-7
CDR3 protein: CASSLLTGGSYEQYF

V gene: TRBV28
CDR3 length: 12
J gene: TRBJ2-1
CDR3 protein: CASSLTGNEQFF

V gene: TRBV7-3
CDR3 length: 13
J gene: TRBJ1-1
CDR3 protein: CASTPGGDSQAFF

V gene: TRBV7-8
CDR3 length: 16
J gene: TRBJ2-5
CDR3 protein: CASSLVWTGKTETQYF

V gene: TRBV28
CDR3 length: 17
J gene: TRBJ2-2
CDR3 protein: CASKFGVTYTNTGELFF

V gene: TRBV6-2/TRBV6-3
CDR3 length: 15
J gene: TRBJ2-1
CDR3 protein: CASRKARGETYEQFF

V gene: TRBV20-1
CDR3 length: 18
J gene: TRBJ2-7
CDR3 protein: CSATHAQQPGQGSYEQYF

V gene: TRBV20-1
CDR3 length: 14
J gene: TRBJ2-3
CDR3 protein: CSAAVGQGTDTHYF

V gene: TRBV10-3
CDR3 length: 16
J gene: TRBJ1-2
CDR3 protein: CATRGQGDGSNYGYTF

V gene: TRBV29-1
CDR3 length: 11
J gene: TRBJ2-4
CDR3 protein: CSVGLGALRCF

V gene: TRBV14
CDR3 length: 16
J gene: TRBJ2-7
CDR3 protein: CASSHFGVPPRYEQYF

V gene: TRBV12-5
CDR3 length: 13
J gene: TRBJ2-1
CDR3 protein: CASGLPPDRTRFF

V gene: TRBV29-1
CDR3 length: 16
J gene: TRBJ2-3
CDR3 protein: CSVGGTGETSADTQYF

V gene: TRBV7-6
CDR3 length: 13
J gene: TRBJ2-3
CDR3 protein: CASSTYRGDTQYF

V gene: TRBV6-2/TRBV6-3
CDR3 length: 14
J gene: TRBJ2-1
CDR3 protein: CASIKAEGAVEQFF